These 24 T cell receptor beta chains came from one sample sequenced in a study of regulatory T cells in long-lasting Graves disease. Time point noted: newly diagnosed GD, antithyroid drugs for less than 3 months. PBMC RNA was the source of the TCR library. Construction of TCR beta libraries relied on iRepertoire HTBI primers and on Arm-PCR targeting CDR3 regions. One entry per CDR3 protein results from TCRdb running MiXCR on the multiplex PCR reads. The profile shows 300,000 to 400,000 distinct CDR3 sequences, roughly a sixth of them singletons. This sample was shared with a second study, whose subject was T cells in Graves' hyperthyroidism and ophthalmopathy.

Sample: peripheral blood mononuclear cells (PBMCs), taken at new diagnosis, from a patient treated with antithyroid drugs. The receptor set was obtained from a man aged 35-49 years with Graves disease.

A few counts support this clonotype. This chain connects TRBV4-1 to TRBJ2-3; D assignment may be TRBD1 or TRBD2 (6 bases each). The tail of the sequence fits TRBJ2-7 better, so the J call may be wrong. The CDR3 covers 15 residues. CDR1 and CDR2 (germline): MGHRA, YSYEKL. The CDR3 region is CASSQAGAGGGEQYF. CDR3 coding DNA: TGCGCCAGCAGCCAAGCCGGGGCCGGGGGCGGCGAGCAGTACTTC.

The chain combines TRBV11-2 with TRBJ2-5; 7 bases map to TRBD1. CDR1 and CDR2 (germline): SGHAT, FQNNGV. Trimming at V came to 5 bases and at J to 1 base, leaving 4 bases not matched to a gene. The CDR3 loop spans 14 amino acids. CDR3 loop: CASSPRDSQETQYF. CDR3 nucleotides: TGTGCCAGCAGCCCCAGGGACAGCCAAGAGACCCAGTACTTC.

This clonotype has ten or more counts. The chain is built from TRBV5-1 and TRBJ2-1; no clear D. V lost 2 bases, J lost 5 bases, and 14 bases lay in between. The CDR3 totals 15 residues. Germline loops: CDR1 SGHRS, CDR2 YFSETQ. The CDR3 DNA reads TGCGCCAGCAGCTTAATGGCCCCCGTACACAATGAGCAGTTCTTC. As protein: CASSLMAPVHNEQFF.

A word on this clonotype: This may be a read error, as it is one base from a much larger clone. This chain connects TRBV4-2 to TRBJ2-7; D is possibly TRBD2 (7 bases). The CDR3 spans 16 residues. CDR1 LGHNA and CDR2 YNFKEQ come from the germline V gene. DNA of the CDR3: TGTGCCAGCACCCCTCCCATGGGCGGGGGCTCCCACGAGCAGTACTTC. Encoded protein: CASTPPMGGGSHEQYF.

V is TRBV27 and J is TRBJ2-3, with 9 bases identical to TRBD2. CDR1 is MNHEY and CDR2 is SMNVEV in the germline V gene (reference sequence). With 6 bases clipped from V and 2 bases from J, the junction kept 6 bases outside the gene matches. The CDR3 totals 15 residues. The DNA for the CDR3 is TGTGCCAGCAGAACGCTAGCGGGGAACACAGATACGCAGTATTTT. This sequence encodes CASRTLAGNTDTQYF.

This clonotype was counted at least ten times. The rearrangement uses TRBV24-1 and TRBJ2-1; 13 bases map to TRBD2. Trimming took 3 bases from V and 7 from J; bases not matched to a gene: 17. The CDR3 length is 20 residues. Germline values: CDR1 KGHDR, CDR2 SFDVKD. In DNA, the CDR3 is TGTGCCACCAGTGATGGATACCAAGGACAGGGACTAGCGGGGAGGAATGAGCAGTTCTTC. It is translated as CATSDGYQGQGLAGRNEQFF.

This clonotype was detected many times. The rearrangement uses TRBV20-1 and TRBJ2-7; 8 bases fit TRBD1. V was clipped by 1 base and J by 4 bases; unmatched bases: 9. The length of the CDR3 is 15 residues. Looked up from germline, CDR1 is DFQATT and CDR2 is SNEGSKA (reference sequence). DNA for the CDR3: TGCAGTGCTAGAGTTTTCGGACAGGGCGGGTACGAGCAGTACTTC. This sequence encodes CSARVFGQGGYEQYF.

J is TRBJ1-1 and V is TRBV7-9, with D maybe TRBD1 (5 bases). Trimming stripped 5 bases from V and 2 bases from J, with 12 bases between. Germline V gives CDR1 SEHNR, CDR2 FQNEAQ (reference sequence). The CDR3 has 14 amino acids. The CDR3 DNA is TGTGCCAGCAGCAGGAGTGGGGCTAACACTGAAGCTTTCTTT. The encoded protein is CASSRSGANTEAFF.

This clonotype has a count of ten or more. The V call is TRBV20-1, the J call TRBJ2-5; 8 bases agree with TRBD1. CDR1 DFQATT and CDR2 SNEGSKA come from the germline V gene (reference sequence). The CDR3 length is 13 residues. After removal of 3 bases from V and 5 bases from J, the junction contained 5 bases not matched to a gene. CDR3 protein: CSASRTGKETQYF. The CDR3, as DNA: TGCAGTGCTAGCCGGACAGGGAAGGAGACCCAGTACTTC.

This clonotype was observed a single time. The chain has TRBV7-2 and TRBJ2-3; 9 bases are a match to TRBD2. The CDR3 length is 16 residues. Germline CDR1 SGHTA, CDR2 FQGNSA. J lost 1 base, V lost 1 base, and 3 bases had no gene match. The CDR3 sequence is CASSLGAGGRTDTQYF. CDR3 nucleotides: TGTGCCAGCAGCTTAGGAGCGGGGGGCCGCACAGATACGCAGTATTTT.

The V and J genes are TRBV10-2 and TRBJ2-6, with D hard to call. Between the trimmed V and J ends, which lost 3 bases and 3 bases, there was a span of 3 bases. The V gene's germline CDR1 is WSHSY and CDR2 SAAADI. The CDR3 covers 13 residues. The CDR3 is CASSDGGANVLTF. The CDR3 region has the DNA TGCGCCAGCAGTGATGGTGGGGCCAACGTCCTGACTTTC.

The chain uses TRBV20-1 and TRBJ2-7; D assignment may be TRBD1 or TRBD2 (6 bases each). Germline lookup yields CDR1 DFQATT and CDR2 SNEGSKA (reference sequence). CDR3 length equals 14 residues. V lost 6 bases, J lost 0 bases, and 15 bases lay in between. CDR3 coding DNA: TGCAGTGCCGCGGGGCAGGGGCCCTCCTACGAGCAGTACTTC. Its protein is CSAAGQGPSYEQYF.

This clonotype has ten or more counts. This chain's CDR3 is CASSIPGPRVAFF. CDR3 coding DNA: TGTGCCAGCAGTATACCGGGACCCCGGGTAGCTTTCTTT. The chain joins TRBV28 to TRBJ1-1; maybe TRBD1 (5 bases). Germline V gene lookup returns CDR1 MDHEN and CDR2 SYDVKM. This CDR3 contains 13 residues. The V end was cut by 5 bases, the J end by 10 bases, with 17 bases between.

The chain couples TRBV5-1 to TRBJ2-2; 9 bases agree with TRBD1. The CDR3 consists of 16 residues. Germline loops: CDR1 SGHRS, CDR2 YFSETQ. Trimming at V came to 1 base and at J to 6 bases, leaving 7 bases not matched to a gene. The chain's CDR3 is CASSLMGQGIAGELFF. CDR3 bases: TGCGCCAGCAGCTTGATGGGACAGGGTATTGCCGGGGAGCTGTTTTTT.

There are a few counts of this clonotype. Written as DNA, the CDR3 is TGCAGTGCTAGAGGGACAGGATCTTCATCCAAGCAGTACTTC. Protein: CSARGTGSSSKQYF. The chain recombines TRBV20-1 with TRBJ2-7, with 7 positions matching TRBD1. The V gene end was trimmed by 1 base and the J gene end by 8 bases; junction bases not matched to a gene: 11. The CDR3 contains 14 residues. Germline V CDR1 and CDR2: DFQATT, SNEGSKA (reference sequence).

This clonotype occurred many times. J is TRBJ1-5 and V is TRBV2; the D is unclear. Trimming took 4 bases from V and 4 from J, leaving 14 bases between them. The CDR3 is 15 amino acids. Germline V lookup: CDR1 SNHLY, CDR2 FYNNEI. CDR3 amino acids: CASSAGLESNQPQHF. DNA for the CDR3: TGTGCCAGCAGTGCCGGACTGGAATCGAATCAGCCCCAGCATTTT.

On this clonotype: A much larger clone differs from this one at a single base, so this may be a read error. The rearrangement uses TRBV28 and TRBJ2-3; D might be TRBD1 (6 bases). The V and J ends lost 7 bases and 4 bases respectively, with 21 bases between them. Germline V gene data show CDR1 as MDHEN and CDR2 as SYDVKM. This CDR3 contains 16 residues. In nucleotides, the CDR3 is TGTGCCAGCACCCCAGGGGATCCGGGGTCCCCAGATACGCAGTATTTT. Its translation: CASTPGDPGSPDTQYF.

This clonotype was counted many times. The CDR3 nucleotides read TGTGCCAGCAGCTTTACTAGCGGGGTCGCAGATACGCAGTATTTT. Translated: CASSFTSGVADTQYF. The J gene is TRBJ2-3, the V gene TRBV7-2; 10 nucleotides match TRBD2. Germline trimming cut 3 bases from V and 4 bases from J; bases unmatched to any gene: 4. The CDR3 loop spans 15 amino acids. Germline V gene data show CDR1 as SGHTA and CDR2 as FQGNSA.

The gene calls are TRBV5-1 and TRBJ2-1; 12 nucleotides agree with TRBD1. The CDR3 has 14 residues. J gave up 8 bases and V 5 bases, and 5 bases lay outside the gene matches. Germline V gene data show CDR1 as SGHRS and CDR2 as YFSETQ. Here the CDR3 DNA reads TGCGCCAGCAGGGGGACAGGGGGCGAAGATGAGCAGTTCTTC. Translating gives CASRGTGGEDEQFF.

This clonotype was observed many times. The rearrangement joins TRBV12-3 or TRBV12-4 to TRBJ2-3; 7 bases map to TRBD1. V dropped 0 bases and J dropped 2; count of bases not matched to a gene: 2. This CDR3 region has 15 residues. The CDR3 sequence is CASSLAGGNTDTQYF. CDR3 in DNA: TGTGCCAGCAGTTTAGCAGGGGGCAACACAGATACGCAGTATTTT.

The CDR3 spells CSARDPGNQPQHF. The CDR3 DNA sequence: TGCAGTGCTAGAGACCCAGGGAATCAGCCCCAGCATTTT. The V and J genes are TRBV20-1 and TRBJ1-5; TRBD1 might be the D (5 bases). V was pared by 0 bases and J by 4 bases, with 7 bases between. The CDR3 is 13 amino acids. CDR1 and CDR2 from the germline V gene are DFQATT and SNEGSKA (reference sequence).

This clonotype was counted many times. V and J are TRBV6-1 and TRBJ2-7; D may be TRBD1 (5 bases). Between the trimmed V and J ends, which lost 6 bases and 4 bases, there was a span of 16 bases. This CDR3 is built from 14 residues. The germline gives CDR1 MNHNS, CDR2 SASEGT. The CDR3 reads CASSFTQGGYEQYF. CDR3 coding DNA: TGTGCCAGCAGCTTTACTCAGGGCGGATACGAGCAGTACTTC.

The table lists this clonotype with a few counts. The V gene is TRBV7-9, the J gene TRBJ2-7, with a possible D match to TRBD2 (5 bases). The germline V gene has CDR1 SEHNR and CDR2 FQNEAQ (reference sequence). CDR3 length equals 14 residues. The germline V and J ends were trimmed by 1 base and 2 bases, with 9 bases remaining between them. CDR3 in DNA: TGTGCCAGCAGCTTAGGTCTCGGGGCCTACGAGCAGTACTTC. Encoded protein: CASSLGLGAYEQYF.

This clonotype occurred once. The rearrangement joins TRBV24-1 to TRBJ2-7; D call uncertain. The CDR3 has 13 amino acids. From germline, CDR1 is KGHDR and CDR2 SFDVKD. Trimming removed 5 bases at V and 0 bases at J, with 7 bases between. In nucleotides, the CDR3 is TGTGCCACCAGTGGACCCAGCTCCTACGAGCAGTACTTC. Its translation is CATSGPSSYEQYF.